These T cell receptor beta chains were read from a single sample in a study of PD-1 blockade in classical Hodgkin lymphoma. Assay used: immunoSEQ multiplex PCR; TCRdb lists only in-frame clones, some missing. Here the sample spans fewer than 70,000 clones, 85% to 90% being singletons. Here the sequenced sample was peripheral blood mononuclear cells (PBMCs), taken before the second cycle of nivolumab. The receptors here all came from a human donor with classical Hodgkin lymphoma. CDR3s include the opening cysteine and the closing phenylalanine or tryptophan. D genes are given only for firm matches. Clone sizes are given selectively: once, few, many, or a class where the clone is expanded.

J gene: TRBJ1-2
clone size: NA
V gene: TRBV7-9
D gene: TRBD1
CDR3 DNA: TGTGCCAGTGCCCCGAGGGAGAGCAGGGGGGGATACTATGGCTACACCTTC
CDR3 protein: CASAPRESRGGYYGYTF

J gene: TRBJ1-5
clone size: NA
V gene: TRBV19
D gene: NA
CDR3 DNA: TGTGCCAGTAGTTTCCAGGGTACGGGCAATCAGCCCCAGCATTTT
CDR3 protein: CASSFQGTGNQPQHF

J gene: TRBJ1-4
clone size: NA
V gene: TRBV5-1
D gene: NA
CDR3 DNA: TGCGCCAGCAGCTTCTCGGACGGCGATGAAAAACTGTTTTTT
CDR3 protein: CASSFSDGDEKLFF

J gene: TRBJ2-1
clone size: NA
V gene: TRBV4-1
D gene: TRBD1
CDR3 DNA: TGCGCCAGCAGCCCGGGACAGACAGCCTACAATGAGCAGTTCTTC
CDR3 protein: CASSPGQTAYNEQFF

J gene: TRBJ1-1
clone size: few
V gene: TRBV15
D gene: NA
CDR3 DNA: TGTGCCACCAGCCCGACCGGGGGGACTGAAGCTTTCTTT
CDR3 protein: CATSPTGGTEAFF

J gene: TRBJ1-2
clone size: NA
V gene: TRBV20-1
D gene: NA
CDR3 DNA: TGCAGTGCTAGTCGGGGCGGTGGCTACACCTTC
CDR3 protein: CSASRGGGYTF

J gene: TRBJ2-7
clone size: NA
V gene: TRBV19
D gene: NA
CDR3 DNA: TGTGCCAGTAGGGGATCTCCCGGCTACGAGCAGTACTTC
CDR3 protein: CASRGSPGYEQYF

J gene: TRBJ1-4
clone size: NA
V gene: TRBV5-1
D gene: NA
CDR3 DNA: TGCGCCAGCAGCTTTACGGGCGCCGCAACTAATGAAAAACTGTTTTTT
CDR3 protein: CASSFTGAATNEKLFF

J gene: TRBJ2-5
clone size: NA
V gene: TRBV7-7
D gene: NA
CDR3 DNA: TGTGCCAGCAGCCCCTACGTGGGGGGCCAAGAGACCCAGTACTTC
CDR3 protein: CASSPYVGGQETQYF

J gene: TRBJ1-1
clone size: NA
V gene: TRBV5-1
D gene: NA
CDR3 DNA: TGCGCCAGCAGCTTAGGGACATCCCCCTTGAACACTGAAGCTTTCTTT
CDR3 protein: CASSLGTSPLNTEAFF

J gene: TRBJ2-2
clone size: NA
V gene: TRBV10-1
D gene: TRBD1
CDR3 DNA: TGCGCCAGCAGCCAGGACAGGGGGCTCGGGGAGCTGTTTTTT
CDR3 protein: CASSQDRGLGELFF

J gene: TRBJ1-5
clone size: NA
V gene: TRBV5-1
D gene: NA
CDR3 DNA: TGCGCCAGCAGCTTAGGGGACAATAGCAATCAGCCCCAGCATTTT
CDR3 protein: CASSLGDNSNQPQHF

J gene: TRBJ1-5
clone size: NA
V gene: TRBV9
D gene: NA
CDR3 DNA: TGTGCCAGCAGCCCCTGCAGAGGTGGGAACGATCAGCCCCAGCATTTT
CDR3 protein: CASSPCRGGNDQPQHF

J gene: TRBJ2-2
clone size: NA
V gene: TRBV6-5
D gene: NA
CDR3 DNA: TGTGCCAGCAGTTACATACAGGCGAACACCGGGGAGCTGTTTTTT
CDR3 protein: CASSYIQANTGELFF

J gene: TRBJ2-2
clone size: NA
V gene: TRBV6-6
D gene: NA
CDR3 DNA: TGTGCCAGCAGCCCAGGACAGAAATCCACCGGGGAGCTGTTTTTT
CDR3 protein: CASSPGQKSTGELFF

J gene: TRBJ2-2
clone size: NA
V gene: TRBV6-5
D gene: NA
CDR3 DNA: TGTGCCAGCAGACTGCGGGGGCCGAACACCGGGGAGCTGTTTTTT
CDR3 protein: CASRLRGPNTGELFF

J gene: TRBJ1-2
clone size: NA
V gene: TRBV29-1
D gene: NA
CDR3 DNA: TGCAGCGGTGCGGGTTACAGTTCTGGCTACACCTTC
CDR3 protein: CSGAGYSSGYTF

J gene: TRBJ2-2
clone size: NA
V gene: TRBV5-1
D gene: NA
CDR3 DNA: TGCGCCAGCAGCTTGGGACAAACGAACACCGGGGAGCTGTTTTTT
CDR3 protein: CASSLGQTNTGELFF

J gene: TRBJ1-3
clone size: NA
V gene: TRBV5-1
D gene: NA
CDR3 DNA: TGCGCCAGCAGCTTGACAGATACTGGAAACACCATATATTTT
CDR3 protein: CASSLTDTGNTIYF

J gene: TRBJ2-5
clone size: NA
V gene: TRBV5-1
D gene: NA
CDR3 DNA: TGCGCCAGCAGCTTGGCGCCAGGGGGGCTCCAAGAGACCCAGTACTTC
CDR3 protein: CASSLAPGGLQETQYF

J gene: TRBJ1-3
clone size: once
V gene: TRBV5-1
D gene: NA
CDR3 DNA: TGCGCCAGCAGCTTGTTGGGGGTGGCTGGAAACACCATATATTTT
CDR3 protein: CASSLLGVAGNTIYF

J gene: TRBJ2-1
clone size: NA
V gene: TRBV5-1
D gene: TRBD1
CDR3 DNA: TGCGCCAGCAGACCAGGGACAGGCCAGTACAATGAGCAGTTCTTC
CDR3 protein: CASRPGTGQYNEQFF

J gene: TRBJ2-6
clone size: NA
V gene: TRBV7-3
D gene: NA
CDR3 DNA: TGTGCCAGCAGCTTAACCGGGACGGTGGCCGTTGGGGCCAACGTCCTGACTTTC
CDR3 protein: CASSLTGTVAVGANVLTF

J gene: TRBJ2-5
clone size: few
V gene: TRBV7-7
D gene: NA
CDR3 DNA: TGTGCCAGCAGCTGGGGTCCACGGGGACTGGGCCAAGAGACCCAGTACTTC
CDR3 protein: CASSWGPRGLGQETQYF

J gene: TRBJ1-3
clone size: NA
V gene: TRBV5-1
D gene: TRBD1
CDR3 DNA: TGCGCCAGCAGTTCACAGGGGGCCGCTGGAAACACCATATATTTT
CDR3 protein: CASSSQGAAGNTIYF

J gene: TRBJ2-7
clone size: once
V gene: TRBV29-1
D gene: NA
CDR3 DNA: TGCAGCGTTGGAGGGAAGGGTCGCGGCTACGAGCAGTACTTC
CDR3 protein: CSVGGKGRGYEQYF

J gene: TRBJ1-2
clone size: NA
V gene: TRBV6-5
D gene: TRBD1
CDR3 DNA: TGTGCCAGCAGTTATCTCGACAGGGGCTATGGCTACACCTTC
CDR3 protein: CASSYLDRGYGYTF

J gene: TRBJ2-2
clone size: NA
V gene: TRBV5-1
D gene: TRBD1
CDR3 DNA: TGCGCCAGCAAAAGGGACAGGGACACCGGGGAGCTGTTTTTT
CDR3 protein: CASKRDRDTGELFF

J gene: TRBJ2-7
clone size: NA
V gene: TRBV28
D gene: TRBD1
CDR3 DNA: TGTGCCAGCAGTTTGGGGCGGCAGGGGGCCACCAAGACCTACGAGCAGTACTTC
CDR3 protein: CASSLGRQGATKTYEQYF

J gene: TRBJ2-5
clone size: NA
V gene: TRBV5-1
D gene: NA
CDR3 DNA: TGCGCCAGCAGGCCTAGGACAGACCAAGAGACCCAGTACTTC
CDR3 protein: CASRPRTDQETQYF

J gene: TRBJ1-5
clone size: NA
V gene: TRBV5-1
D gene: NA
CDR3 DNA: TGCGCCAGCAGCTTGCGGGGGGATCCCAATCAGCCCCAGCATTTT
CDR3 protein: CASSLRGDPNQPQHF

J gene: TRBJ1-2
clone size: NA
V gene: TRBV6-5
D gene: TRBD1
CDR3 DNA: TGTGCCAGCAGTTACTCGGGACAGGGGAACTATGGCTACACCTTC
CDR3 protein: CASSYSGQGNYGYTF